Listed here are 5 T cell receptor beta chains from one sample, sequenced in a study of cytomegalovirus exposure and HLA in healthy donors. Sequencing used immunoSEQ multiplex PCR; TCRdb keeps in-frame clones, though not all of them. The repertoire has 200,000 to 300,000 clones, roughly 87% of them found once; the top ten carry 12%. Sequences were obtained from PBMCs. The receptors here all came from a man younger than 35 in good health and CMV-seropositive.

The chain recombines TRBV28 with TRBJ1-1; 7 bases are shared with TRBD1. Germline values: CDR1 MDHEN, CDR2 SYDVKM. The CDR3 length is 15 residues. J lost 4 bases, V lost 6 bases, and 11 bases had no gene match. CDR3 protein: CASRPTGDFSTEAFF. DNA for the CDR3: TGTGCCAGCAGACCCACAGGGGATTTTAGCACTGAAGCTTTCTTT.

The gene calls are TRBV6-1 and TRBJ2-1, with 8 bases fitting TRBD2. This CDR3 is 15 amino acids long. Germline-derived CDR1 and CDR2 are MNHNS and SASEGT. The J segment lost 6 bases and the V segment lost 6 bases, leaving 10 bases of the junction unmatched. The CDR3 sequence: CASRTSGLDSNEQFF. CDR3 in DNA: TGTGCCAGCAGAACTAGCGGATTAGACTCCAATGAGCAGTTCTTC.

This chain uses TRBV10-3 with TRBJ2-3; tentatively, D is TRBD2 (6 bases). Trimming took off 3 bases at V and 1 base at J, with 11 bases between the two ends. This CDR3 contains 15 residues. Germline CDR1 and CDR2: ENHRY and SYGVKD. CDR3 bases: TGTGCCATCAGTGATCGGACTACGCGCACAGATACGCAGTATTTT. It yields the protein CAISDRTTRTDTQYF.

This chain connects TRBV6-5 to TRBJ2-7; weak D call: TRBD2 (5 bases). The CDR3 length is 15 residues. The germline CDR1 and CDR2 sequences are MNHEY and SVGAGI. Trimming stripped 4 bases from V and 0 bases from J, with 13 bases between. The CDR3: CASSFRAEGSYEQYF. CDR3 DNA: TGTGCCAGCAGTTTTCGGGCCGAGGGCTCCTACGAGCAGTACTTC.

This clone was recorded once. The V call is TRBV4-2, the J call TRBJ2-7; TRBD2 agrees at 13 bases. J was trimmed by 6 bases and V by 1 base; bases with no gene match: 12. Looked up from germline, CDR1 is LGHNA and CDR2 is YNFKEQ. The CDR3 totals 18 residues. CDR3 in DNA: TGTGCCAGCAGCCAAGGGGGGAACTTTGGACTAGCGGGAGCCGAGCAGTACTTC. Translating it yields CASSQGGNFGLAGAEQYF.